The sequence of this TCR beta chain was determined in a study of CD8+CD57+ T cells in acquired aplastic anemia. This clonotype was recorded a few times. The template for TCR beta VDJ and CDR3 sequence profiling was genomic DNA. One entry per CDR3 protein, called by TCRdb with MiXCR from the reads. There are roughly 170,000 distinct CDR3 sequences in the sample; 63% occur only once, and over 40% lies in the top ten. Germline V gene sequence: CDR1 SGHTA, CDR2 FQGNSA. The ends lost 2 bases at V and 5 bases at J; junction bases unmatched: 5. This CDR3 has 14 residues. The V gene is TRBV7-2, the J gene TRBJ1-1, with 7 bases identical to TRBD1. The sample taken for sequencing was sorted CD4+, CD8+, or CD8+CD57+ T cells (not recorded which) from PBMCs. The receptor's source is a human donor in good health. The CDR3 coding sequence is TGTGCCAGCAGCTTAACAGGGGTGGGGACTGAAGCTTTCTTT. Protein sequence: CASSLTGVGTEAFF.